This T cell receptor (beta chain) was captured in a study of shared clonotypes between healthy human individuals. CDR3 length equals 18 residues. J gave up 7 bases and V 4 bases, and 15 bases lay outside the gene matches. Germline CDR1 reads SGHRS; CDR2 reads YFSETQ. The data were produced by immunoSEQ multiplex PCR, yet TCRdb's version contains in-frame clones alone and is incomplete. The sample yields more than 2 million clones, approximately 95% seen once. Sequenced sample: naive CD4+ T cells sorted from blood. As to subset: CD45RA+ positively selected. This rearrangement joins TRBV5-1 to TRBJ2-1; 12 bases are a match to TRBD2. The sequence derives from a young man in good health. DNA for the CDR3: TGCGCCAGCAGCCCAGGTTGGACTAGCGGGGCAGTTTGGAATGAGCAGTTCTTC. It yields the protein CASSPGWTSGAVWNEQFF.